These 24 T cell receptor beta chains were sequenced from one sample in a study of regulatory T cells in long-lasting Graves disease. Time point here: newly diagnosed GD, antithyroid drugs for less than 3 months. The TCR library used RNA extracted from PBMCs. Arm-PCR of CDR3 regions with iRepertoire HTBI primers generated TCR beta libraries. TCRdb reprocessed the multiplex PCR reads with MiXCR, giving one entry per CDR3 protein. Of approximately 470,000 distinct CDR3 sequences in the sample, 15% to 20% were seen once. This sample also appeared in a second study, on T cells in Graves' hyperthyroidism and ophthalmopathy.

The sequences come from peripheral blood mononuclear cells (PBMCs), collected at new diagnosis, from a patient treated with antithyroid drugs. Every receptor here comes from a man aged 35-49 years with Graves disease.

This clonotype was detected a few times. A read error may explain this, as a much larger clone is one base away. The chain carries TRBV13 and TRBJ2-7; D tentatively fits TRBD1 or TRBD2 (5 bases each). V was clipped by 5 bases and J by 3 bases, with 14 bases between them. CDR3 length: 14 amino acids. Germline values: CDR1 PRHDT, CDR2 FYEKMQ (reference sequence). CDR3 coding DNA: TGTGCCAGCAGCGCCCGGGGCAGGAGCTACGAGCAGTACTTC. As protein: CASSARGRSYEQYF. Full variable domain (outside the CDR3, taken from reference TRBV13 and TRBJ2-7): AAGVIQSPRHLIKEKRETATLKCYPIPRHDTVYWYQQGPGQDPQFLISFYEKMQSDKGSIPDRFSAQQFSDYHSELNMSSLELGDSALYFCASSARGRSYEQYFGPGTRLTVT.

The sample holds many counts of this clonotype. The V and J genes are TRBV12-3 or TRBV12-4 and TRBJ2-5; TRBD2 matches at 7 bases. The CDR3 length is 15 residues. Germline trimming cut 0 bases from V and 5 bases from J; bases unmatched to any gene: 6. The CDR3 DNA is TGTGCCAGCAGTTTAGCGGGCGGGGGATGGGAGACCCAGTACTTC. Translating gives CASSLAGGGWETQYF.

The rearrangement uses TRBV5-4 and TRBJ2-3; TRBD1 matches at 11 bases. CDR1 is SGHNT, CDR2 YYREEE, per germline (reference sequence). V lost 4 bases and J lost 6; bases outside the gene matches: 13. The CDR3 runs 17 residues. In DNA, the CDR3 is TGTGCCAGCAGCCCCGTGGCGGGACAGGGGGTTGTGGATACGCAGTATTTT. Protein product: CASSPVAGQGVVDTQYF. The whole variable domain, filled in from reference TRBV5-4 and TRBJ2-3, reads ETGVTQSPTHLIKTRGQQVTLRCSSQSGHNTVSWYQQALGQGPQFIFQYYREEENGRGNFPPRFSGLQFPNYSSELNVNALELDDSALYLCASSPVAGQGVVDTQYFGPGTRLTVL.

The sample holds a few counts of this clonotype. V and J are TRBV6-1 and TRBJ2-5, with a tentative D call TRBD1 (5 bases). Trimming left V 0 bases short and J 7 bases short, with 9 bases between. Germline values: CDR1 MNHNS, CDR2 SASEGT. The CDR3 runs 13 residues. CDR3 bases: TGTGCCAGCAGTGAAGCCCAGGGTGGGACCCAGTACTTC. Amino acid sequence: CASSEAQGGTQYF.

The J gene is TRBJ2-5, the V gene TRBV7-9; unclear D gene. Trimming pared 4 bases from V and 6 bases from J, leaving 18 bases between. The CDR3 totals 15 residues. Germline-derived CDR1 and CDR2 are SEHNR and FQNEAQ (reference sequence). The CDR3 is CASSSRSDQKKTQYF. CDR3 bases: TGTGCCAGCAGCTCCCGAAGTGATCAAAAAAAGACCCAGTACTTC.

This clonotype has at least ten counts. V and J are TRBV12-3 or TRBV12-4 and TRBJ2-7, with unresolved D. The V end was cut by 6 bases, the J end by 3 bases, with 15 bases between. The CDR3 length is 14 residues. CDR3 nucleotide sequence: TGTGCCAGCAGCCCACGAGGTCGAGGCTACGAGCAGTACTTC. This codes for CASSPRGRGYEQYF.

This clonotype was picked up a small number of times. This chain uses TRBV4-1 with TRBJ2-1; 11 bases agree with TRBD1. The germline CDR1 and CDR2 sequences are MGHRA and YSYEKL. The CDR3 has 15 amino acids. V lost 5 bases and J lost 5; bases outside the gene matches: 5. CDR3 sequence: CASSSWTGGNNEQFF. In nucleotides, the CDR3 is TGCGCCAGCAGCTCGTGGACAGGGGGCAACAATGAGCAGTTCTTC.

The gene calls are TRBV5-1 and TRBJ2-1; 9 bases map to TRBD1. There are 18 residues in the CDR3. Unmatched junction bases numbered 19, after V lost 4 bases and J lost 8 bases. CDR1 is SGHRS, CDR2 YFSETQ, per germline. DNA for the CDR3: TGCGCCAGCAGCCCCGGGACAGGGATTGCCGGGGCCAACGATGAGCAGTTCTTC. Translating gives CASSPGTGIAGANDEQFF. Based on the CDR3 plus reference TRBV5-1 and TRBJ2-1, the full variable domain is KAGVTQTPRYLIKTRGQQVTLSCSPISGHRSVSWYQQTPGQGLQFLFEYFSETQRNKGNFPGRFSGRQFSNSRSEMNVSTLELGDSALYLCASSPGTGIAGANDEQFFGPGTRLTVL.

V is TRBV19 and J is TRBJ2-1; 7 nucleotides line up with TRBD2. This CDR3 region has 14 residues. The germline V gene encodes CDR1 LNHDA and CDR2 SQIVND (reference sequence). V trimming: 6 bases; J trimming: 10 bases; junction bases outside the gene matches: 12. The CDR3 reads CASRLVGGRREQFF. CDR3 DNA sequence: TGTGCCAGTAGATTAGTTGGCGGGAGACGAGAGCAGTTCTTC.

This clonotype was counted many times. The chain has TRBV7-3 and TRBJ1-1; D is ambiguous. The germline V and J ends were trimmed by 5 bases and 5 bases, with 12 bases remaining between them. Germline values: CDR1 SGHTA, CDR2 FQGTGA. The CDR3 is 13 amino acids. CDR3 sequence reads: CASSDGGGTEAFF. CDR3 nucleotide sequence: TGTGCCAGCAGCGACGGAGGTGGGACTGAAGCTTTCTTT.

This clonotype was counted ten times or more. The chain employs TRBV4-2 and TRBJ2-2; 14 bases line up with TRBD2. The CDR3 length is 17 residues. J was trimmed by 3 bases and V by 0 bases; bases with no gene match: 0. Per the germline V gene, CDR1 is LGHNA and CDR2 is YNFKEQ. This CDR3 reads CASSQEGLAGDTGELFF. As DNA, the CDR3 is TGTGCCAGCAGCCAAGAGGGACTAGCGGGAGACACCGGGGAGCTGTTTTTT.

This clonotype was seen repeatedly, ten times or more. The CDR3 nucleotides read TGCGCCAGCCGGACTAGCGGGATGGGCGGGGAGCTGTTTTTT. It translates to CASRTSGMGGELFF. The chain combines TRBV5-1 with TRBJ2-2, with TRBD2 matching over 12 bases. J gave up 7 bases and V 7 bases, and 5 bases lay outside the gene matches. From germline, CDR1 is SGHRS and CDR2 YFSETQ. The CDR3 consists of 14 residues.

This clonotype was recorded a few times. The V and J genes are TRBV28 and TRBJ2-4; tentative D call: TRBD2 (5 bases). Germline CDR1 reads MDHEN; CDR2 reads SYDVKM. V was clipped by 5 bases and J by 5 bases, with 10 bases between them. The CDR3 has 13 residues. CDR3 nucleotide sequence: TGTGCCAGCAGTCCGGGAAGGGAAAACATTCAGTACTTC. Translating it yields CASSPGRENIQYF.

Ten or more counts support this clonotype. The chain joins TRBV29-1 to TRBJ2-2; TRBD1 agrees at 8 bases. The CDR3 covers 15 residues. V was pared by 2 bases and J by 1 base, with 3 bases of the junction left unmatched. CDR1 is SQVTM and CDR2 is ANQGSEA in the germline V gene. The CDR3 region has the DNA TGCAGCGTTGAATCCAGGGGGCGGAACACCGGGGAGCTGTTTTTT. Translation gives CSVESRGRNTGELFF.

The table lists this clonotype with a few counts. CDR3 sequence: CASSIEGSEAYNEQFF. DNA for the CDR3: TGTGCCAGTAGTATAGAGGGTAGCGAGGCCTACAATGAGCAGTTCTTC. The J gene is TRBJ2-1, the V gene TRBV19; maybe TRBD2 (5 bases). Germline CDR1 LNHDA, CDR2 SQIVND (reference sequence). CDR3 length equals 16 residues. V lost 0 bases to trimming and J lost 2 bases, with 11 bases between them.

This clonotype came up a few times. The chain joins TRBV5-1 to TRBJ2-7, with 7 nucleotides matching TRBD1. Germline loops: CDR1 SGHRS, CDR2 YFSETQ. This CDR3 is built from 14 residues. J lost 3 bases, V lost 4 bases, and 7 bases had no gene match. CDR3 in amino acids: CASSAGTVVYEQYF. Written as DNA, the CDR3 is TGCGCCAGCAGCGCAGGGACAGTAGTCTACGAGCAGTACTTC. Full variable domain (missing parts from reference TRBV5-1 and TRBJ2-7): KAGVTQTPRYLIKTRGQQVTLSCSPISGHRSVSWYQQTPGQGLQFLFEYFSETQRNKGNFPGRFSGRQFSNSRSEMNVSTLELGDSALYLCASSAGTVVYEQYFGPGTRLTVT.

This clonotype came up many times. The chain combines TRBV28 with TRBJ1-2, with 7 bases fitting TRBD1. There are 13 residues in the CDR3. Looked up from germline, CDR1 is MDHEN and CDR2 is SYDVKM. The J segment lost 8 bases and the V segment lost 1 base, leaving 4 bases of the junction unmatched. The CDR3 DNA is TGTGCCAGCAGTTTATTGGGAGGGGGCGGCTACACCTTC. Translation gives CASSLLGGGGYTF.

At least ten counts were recorded for this clonotype. This sequence joins TRBV24-1 and TRBJ2-3, with a weak D call TRBD1 (6 bases). V was clipped by 3 bases and J by 0 bases, with 12 bases between them. In germline, CDR1 is KGHDR, CDR2 SFDVKD. The CDR3 sequence is 16 residues long. The CDR3: CATSDAGTFSTDTQYF. The CDR3 DNA reads TGTGCCACCAGTGATGCCGGGACATTCAGCACAGATACGCAGTATTTT.

The chain couples TRBV2 to TRBJ2-3; possibly TRBD1 or TRBD2 for D (5 bases each). The length of the CDR3 is 15 residues. Between the trimmed V and J ends, which lost 3 bases and 8 bases, there was a span of 18 bases. Per germline, CDR1 SNHLY and CDR2 FYNNEI. The CDR3 DNA is TGTGCCAGCAGTGATCTGGGTCTCCCTGGGACTACGCAGTATTTT. This sequence encodes CASSDLGLPGTTQYF.

This clonotype came up a few times. The chain carries TRBV20-1 and TRBJ2-1; TRBD2 is a possible D gene (7 bases). Germline V lookup: CDR1 DFQATT, CDR2 SNEGSKA (reference sequence). V dropped 6 bases and J dropped 3 bases, with 30 bases sitting between them. The CDR3 is 19 amino acids. The chain's CDR3 is CSARPGALPPAGHYNEQFF. In DNA, the CDR3 is TGCAGTGCCAGACCGGGAGCACTCCCCCCAGCGGGACACTACAATGAGCAGTTCTTC.

This clonotype was found a few times. DNA for the CDR3: TGTGCCATCAGTGATAAGGGGGCGCGAGGAGAGACCCAGTACTTC. This codes for CAISDKGARGETQYF. This chain joins TRBV10-3 and TRBJ2-5, with TRBD1 matching over 7 bases. Germline trimming cut 3 bases from V and 4 bases from J; bases unmatched to any gene: 8. Germline values: CDR1 ENHRY, CDR2 SYGVKD. This CDR3 comprises 15 residues.

V and J are TRBV19 and TRBJ2-1; the match to TRBD1 covers 11 bases. J gave up 5 bases and V 6 bases, and 3 bases lay outside the gene matches. Germline V gene lookup returns CDR1 LNHDA and CDR2 SQIVND (reference sequence). The CDR3 is 14 amino acids. CDR3 nucleotide sequence: TGTGCCAGTAGGGACAGGGGGCGCGACAATGAGCAGTTCTTC. Protein product: CASRDRGRDNEQFF.

Regarding this clonotype: This likely traces to a read error, being one base from a far larger clone. CDR3 sequence (DNA): TGTGCCAGCAGCCAGCGGGACAGTCAACTCGAGCAGTTCTTC. It yields the protein CASSQRDSQLEQFF. The gene calls are TRBV3-1 and TRBJ2-1, with a tentative D call TRBD1 (7 bases). V lost 3 bases, J lost 10 bases, and 16 bases lay in between. Looked up from germline, CDR1 is LGHDT and CDR2 is YNNKEL (reference sequence). The CDR3 contains 14 residues.

The chain has TRBV29-1 and TRBJ1-2, with a tentative D call TRBD1 (5 bases). In germline, CDR1 is SQVTM, CDR2 ANQGSEA. V lost 7 bases and J lost 8, with 14 bases in between. The CDR3 loop spans 11 amino acids. The CDR3 region is CSGGQKEGYTF. DNA of the CDR3: TGCAGCGGAGGACAAAAGGAGGGCTACACCTTC. Together with reference TRBV29-1 and TRBJ1-2, the CDR3 gives the full variable domain: SAVISQKPSRDICQRGTSLTIQCQVDSQVTMMFWYRQQPGQSLTLIATANQGSEATYESGFVIDKFPISRPNLTFSTLTVSNMSPEDSSIYLCSGGQKEGYTFGSGTRLTVV.